Following are 32 T cell receptor beta chains from one sample sequenced in a study of beta chain features in type 1 diabetes. Antigens of these TCRs are unknown. Sequenced material consisted of expressed TCRB transcripts (all of the isolated RNA was reverse transcribed). Profiling relied on immunoSEQ multiplex PCR, and the TCRdb table lists in-frame clones only, not all of them. This table holds some 52,000 clones, roughly 40% found once. Study results and limitations: Among all four CD4+ subsets, Type 1 diabetes patients had TCRB CDR3s that were moderately but significantly shorter.

Sequencing was done on a sample of Tregs from blood. The receptors come from a young man with type 1 diabetes.

This sequence joins TRBV4-3 and TRBJ2-5, with TRBD2 matching over 9 bases. The CDR3 has 15 residues. Germline V lookup: CDR1 LGHNA, CDR2 YSLEER. J was trimmed by 5 bases and V by 3 bases; bases with no gene match: 7. The CDR3 coding sequence is TGCGCCAGCAGCCAGTACCTAGCGGGATATGAGACCCAGTACTTC. It yields the protein CASSQYLAGYETQYF.

The sample holds a few counts of this clone. This chain connects TRBV10-3 to TRBJ2-3; 10 bases are shared with TRBD1. Germline CDR1 is ENHRY and CDR2 is SYGVKD. CDR3 length: 17 residues. V was pared by 4 bases and J by 7 bases, with 14 bases of the junction left unmatched. The CDR3 DNA reads TGTGCCATCAGTGCCGATGCTAGGACAGGGGGACGAAATACGCAGTATTTT. Translation gives CAISADARTGGRNTQYF.

CDR3 DNA: TGTGCCAGCAGCTTACTCGTCCCGGGACAGGGATGGAGCTCTGGAAACACCATATATTTT. Amino acids: CASSLLVPGQGWSSGNTIYF. The J gene is TRBJ1-3, the V gene TRBV5-5; 9 nucleotides align to TRBD1. The V segment lost 2 bases and the J segment 0 bases; nucleotides outside the gene matches: 15. This CDR3 is built from 20 residues. Germline CDR1 reads SGHKS; CDR2 reads YYEKEE (reference sequence).

This clone was seen more than once but under ten times. This rearrangement joins TRBV6-1 to TRBJ1-5; no clear D gene. This CDR3 is 13 amino acids long. CDR1 is MNHNS and CDR2 is SASEGT in the germline V gene. Trimming left V 6 bases short and J 3 bases short, with 9 bases between. The CDR3 sequence is CASRSSFNQPQHF. CDR3 nucleotides: TGTGCCAGCAGATCGTCGTTCAATCAGCCCCAGCATTTT.

V usage is TRBV7-8 and J usage is TRBJ2-1; 9 bases map to TRBD2. There are 17 residues in the CDR3. Losses at the gene ends were 7 bases for V and 0 bases for J; bases not matched to a gene: 10. The germline V gene encodes CDR1 SGHVS and CDR2 FQNEAQ. This CDR3 is CASIIGAGGSSYNEQFF. CDR3 DNA: TGTGCCAGCATCATTGGGGCGGGAGGGAGCTCCTACAATGAGCAGTTCTTC.

V is TRBV30 and J is TRBJ2-1; the D gene is possibly TRBD2 (5 bases). The CDR3 sequence is 13 residues long. Trimming took 3 bases from V and 9 from J, leaving 15 bases between them. In germline, CDR1 is GTSNPN, CDR2 SVGIG (reference sequence). CDR3 in amino acids: CAWRRASLVEQFF. The CDR3, as DNA: TGTGCCTGGAGGAGGGCATCGTTGGTTGAGCAGTTCTTC. Filled out from reference TRBV30 and TRBJ2-1, the complete variable domain reads SQTIHQWPATLVQPVGSPLSLECTVEGTSNPNLYWYRQAAGRGLQLLFYSVGIGQISSEVPQNLSASRPQDRQFILSSKKLLLSDSGFYLCAWRRASLVEQFFGPGTRLTVL.

This clone was recorded a few times. This chain connects TRBV6-4 to TRBJ2-3, with 8 bases matching TRBD2. CDR3 length equals 15 residues. V shed 6 bases, J shed 6 bases, and the junction held 11 bases outside the gene matches. In germline, CDR1 is MRHNA, CDR2 SNTAGT. The CDR3 region is CASSAGVAGTDTQYF. The CDR3 DNA reads TGTGCCAGCAGCGCGGGAGTAGCGGGAACGGATACGCAGTATTTT.

This clone was detected a few times. V gene TRBV5-6 combines with J gene TRBJ2-7; the D gene is possibly TRBD1 (5 bases). Trimming removed 4 bases from V and 4 bases from J, with 6 bases in between. This CDR3 is built from 11 residues. Germline V CDR1 and CDR2: SGHDT, YYEEEE. The CDR3 reads CASSRQYEQYF. CDR3 nucleotide sequence: TGTGCCAGCAGCCGACAGTACGAGCAGTACTTC.

The chain has TRBV10-3 and TRBJ1-2; perhaps TRBD1 as D (6 bases). This CDR3 spans 13 amino acids. CDR1 and CDR2 from the germline V gene are ENHRY and SYGVKD. Deletions cut 10 bases from V and 2 bases from J, with 14 bases between. The CDR3 spells CATNRDPNYGYTF. In nucleotides, the CDR3 is TGTGCCACCAACAGGGATCCAAACTATGGCTACACCTTC.

The V call is TRBV5-1, the J call TRBJ2-7; TRBD1 aligns across 8 bases. This CDR3 comprises 14 residues. In germline, CDR1 is SGHRS, CDR2 YFSETQ. The junction had 7 bases not matched to a gene; V was cut back by 3 bases and J by 5 bases. The CDR3 here is CASSSDRGLNEQYF. The CDR3 DNA follows: TGCGCCAGCAGCTCCGACAGGGGCTTAAACGAGCAGTACTTC.

This clone was seen once. The genes are TRBV19 and TRBJ2-1, with D perhaps matching TRBD2 (5 bases). This CDR3 is built from 12 residues. V was pared by 8 bases and J by 4 bases, with 9 bases between. Germline loops: CDR1 LNHDA, CDR2 SQIVND (reference sequence). In DNA, the CDR3 is TGTGCCAGTGGAGGAGAATACAATGAGCAGTTCTTC. It specifies CASGGEYNEQFF.

The gene calls are TRBV7-2 and TRBJ1-1; TRBD1 is a possible D gene (5 bases). Germline V lookup: CDR1 SGHTA, CDR2 FQGNSA. This CDR3 comprises 13 residues. With 1 base removed from V and 10 bases from J, the gap between germline ends came to 13 bases. The DNA for the CDR3 is TGTGCCAGCAGCTTAGTTGATGCAGGGCGAGCTTTCTTT. This encodes CASSLVDAGRAFF.

This chain connects TRBV7-9 to TRBJ2-7; weak D call: TRBD2 (7 bases). This CDR3 is 14 amino acids long. The germline CDR1 and CDR2 sequences are SEHNR and FQNEAQ (reference sequence). V lost 6 bases and J 3 bases, leaving 15 bases between the germline ends. CDR3 loop: CASSFYREGYEQYF. The CDR3 bases are TGTGCCAGCAGTTTCTACAGGGAGGGCTACGAGCAGTACTTC. The full variable domain, in which reference TRBV7-9 and TRBJ2-7 provide the parts outside the CDR3, is DTGVSQNPRHKITKRGQNVTFRCDPISEHNRLYWYRQTLGQGPEFLTYFQNEAQLEKSRLLSDRFSAERPKGSFSTLEIQRTEQGDSAMYLCASSFYREGYEQYFGPGTRLTVT.

This clone was seen at least ten times. The rearrangement links TRBV7-8 to TRBJ2-7, with D perhaps matching TRBD1 (6 bases). Germline V gives CDR1 SGHVS, CDR2 FQNEAQ. The CDR3 covers 14 residues. The germline V and J ends were trimmed by 4 bases and 9 bases, with 19 bases remaining between them. CDR3 DNA: TGTGCCAGCAGCTCCCAGGGGACCTATCAGGGGCAGTACTTC. This translates into CASSSQGTYQGQYF. Based on the CDR3 plus reference TRBV7-8 and TRBJ2-7, the full variable domain is GAGVSQSPRYKVAKRGQDVALRCDPISGHVSLFWYQQALGQGPEFLTYFQNEAQLDKSGLPSDRFFAERPEGSVSTLKIQRTQQEDSAVYLCASSSQGTYQGQYFGPGTRLTVT.

This clone was counted between two and nine times. The J gene is TRBJ2-5, the V gene TRBV29-1; the match to TRBD1 covers 9 bases. This CDR3 is built from 10 residues. Germline V lookup: CDR1 SQVTM, CDR2 ANQGSEA. V gave up 5 bases and J gave up 13 bases; unmatched junction bases: 5. CDR3 loop: CSVSQGARYF. The CDR3 DNA is TGCAGCGTTTCACAGGGGGCCCGGTACTTC.

The chain uses TRBV6-5 and TRBJ1-6; D is ambiguous. Trimming took off 6 bases at V and 7 bases at J, with 10 bases between the two ends. The germline gives CDR1 MNHEY, CDR2 SVGAGI. The CDR3 contains 13 residues. DNA for the CDR3: TGTGCCAGCAGCCCGACTAGGAATTCACCCCTCCACTTT. Translated, it gives CASSPTRNSPLHF.

The chain uses TRBV5-1 and TRBJ2-5; perhaps TRBD2 as D (6 bases). Germline CDR1 is SGHRS and CDR2 is YFSETQ. The CDR3 runs 14 residues. V gave up 1 base and J gave up 4 bases, with 11 bases separating them. The CDR3 DNA follows: TGCGCCAGCAGCTTGTTGGGGGGAGTAGAGACCCAGTACTTC. Protein product: CASSLLGGVETQYF.

The chain joins TRBV27 to TRBJ2-5; TRBD2 agrees at 10 bases. The length of the CDR3 is 19 residues. Per germline, CDR1 MNHEY and CDR2 SMNVEV (reference sequence). Unmatched junction bases numbered 21, after V lost 7 bases and J lost 4 bases. Here the CDR3 reads CASTVGRAGGPEFRETQYF. The DNA of the CDR3 is TGTGCCAGCACCGTCGGACGAGCGGGAGGGCCAGAATTTCGAGAGACCCAGTACTTC.

This clone was counted a few times. The V gene is TRBV6-6, the J gene TRBJ2-4; D is ambiguous. Trimming took off 0 bases at V and 11 bases at J, with 14 bases between the two ends. Germline lookup yields CDR1 MNHNY and CDR2 SVGAGI (reference sequence). The CDR3 loop spans 14 amino acids. CDR3 in amino acids: CASSYSNPLGLQYF. DNA for the CDR3: TGTGCCAGCAGTTACTCGAACCCTCTCGGTCTTCAGTACTTC.

The chain carries TRBV5-4 and TRBJ2-2; D may be TRBD1 (5 bases). Germline CDR1 SGHNT, CDR2 YYREEE (reference sequence). This CDR3 has 14 residues. Trimming removed 5 bases from V and 0 bases from J, with 8 bases in between. CDR3 sequence: CASRIQANTGELFF. The DNA for the CDR3 is TGTGCCAGCAGGATACAGGCGAACACCGGGGAGCTGTTTTTT.

This rearrangement joins TRBV2 to TRBJ2-5; perhaps TRBD2 as D (5 bases). The DNA end favors TRBJ2-7, so the J call may be wrong. Germline CDR1 reads SNHLY; CDR2 reads FYNNEI. CDR3 length: 14 amino acids. CDR3 region: CATRTQLSSYEQYF. The CDR3 bases are TGTGCCACAAGGACTCAACTAAGTTCCTACGAGCAGTACTTC.

V is TRBV11-1 and J is TRBJ2-5, with a tentative D call TRBD1 (6 bases). CDR1 is SGHAT, CDR2 FQDESV, per germline (reference sequence). Between the trimmed V and J ends, which lost 5 bases and 5 bases, there was a span of 15 bases. The length of the CDR3 is 14 residues. For the CDR3, the DNA is TGTGCCAGCAGCGCGACAGGAGCCCTGGAGACCCAGTACTTC. It encodes CASSATGALETQYF.

The V call is TRBV4-2, the J call TRBJ2-7; 10 nucleotides line up with TRBD2. The trim removed 0 bases at V and 3 bases at J, leaving 5 bases unmatched. This CDR3 contains 16 residues. The germline V gene has CDR1 LGHNA and CDR2 YNFKEQ. The chain's CDR3 is CASSQDVSSGSYEQYF. DNA of the CDR3: TGTGCCAGCAGCCAAGATGTATCTAGCGGGAGCTACGAGCAGTACTTC.

This clone was seen only a few times. CDR3 nucleotide sequence: TGCAGCGTTACGGGACAGGGGAACACTGAAGCTTTCTTT. It specifies CSVTGQGNTEAFF. This sequence joins TRBV29-1 and TRBJ1-1; TRBD1 matches at 9 bases. V was pared by 5 bases and J by 1 base, with 2 bases of the junction left unmatched. The CDR3 totals 13 residues. Per germline, CDR1 SQVTM and CDR2 ANQGSEA.

The chain employs TRBV4-3 and TRBJ2-7; TRBD1 is a possible D gene (5 bases). This CDR3 is 13 amino acids long. Germline CDR1 and CDR2: LGHNA and YSLEER. Trimming took 0 bases from V and 5 from J, leaving 8 bases between them. CDR3 DNA: TGCGCCAGCAGCCAAGACGCCAGGGACGAGCAGTACTTC. It yields the protein CASSQDARDEQYF.

The sample holds a few counts of this clone. The chain links TRBV19 to TRBJ2-2; 9 bases are a match to TRBD1. The CDR3 has 15 amino acids. Germline loops: CDR1 LNHDA, CDR2 SQIVND (reference sequence). Trimming removed 6 bases from V and 6 bases from J; junction bases left unmatched: 8. CDR3 protein: CASSGDRGGSGELFF. The CDR3, as DNA: TGTGCCAGTAGCGGAGACAGGGGGGGATCCGGGGAGCTGTTTTTT.

This chain connects TRBV5-1 to TRBJ2-1; 9 nucleotides align to TRBD2. From germline, CDR1 is SGHRS and CDR2 YFSETQ. V dropped 10 bases and J dropped 8; count of bases not matched to a gene: 19. CDR3 length: 16 amino acids. CDR3 loop: CASRNDPGLASYEQFF. Written as DNA, the CDR3 is TGCGCCTCGCGGAATGATCCGGGACTAGCTTCGTATGAGCAGTTCTTC.

This clone was seen a handful of times. The chain carries TRBV28 and TRBJ1-5, with TRBD1 identical over 8 bases. This CDR3 region has 15 residues. The junction had 19 bases not matched to a gene; V was cut back by 10 bases and J by 11 bases. Per germline, CDR1 MDHEN and CDR2 SYDVKM. DNA of the CDR3: TGTGCCACCATACTACAGGGGGGGGATGGGATTACCCAGCATTTT. This codes for CATILQGGDGITQHF.

This clone has only a few counts. Germline is not matched at one junction end, which may reflect a read error. This chain uses TRBV6-1 with TRBJ2-3, with 7 bases that match TRBD2. Germline V CDR1 and CDR2: MNHNS, SASEGT. This CDR3 has 13 residues. As DNA, the CDR3 is TGTGCCAGCAATGCGGGAGTTCCAAGCCTGTGGCATTTT. Amino acid sequence: CASNAGVPSLWHF.

In its sample, this clone was seen once. The gene calls are TRBV7-8 and TRBJ1-4, with 7 bases that match TRBD1. The CDR3 extends over 14 amino acids. J was trimmed by 4 bases and V by 3 bases; bases with no gene match: 2. Per the germline V gene, CDR1 is SGHVS and CDR2 is FQNEAQ. This chain's CDR3 is CASSLDRLNEKLFF. For the CDR3, the DNA is TGTGCCAGCAGCTTGGACAGGCTTAATGAAAAACTGTTTTTT.

J is TRBJ1-1 and V is TRBV7-8, with D tentatively TRBD1 (5 bases). The germline V and J ends were trimmed by 1 base and 0 bases, with 18 bases remaining between them. The germline gives CDR1 SGHVS, CDR2 FQNEAQ. The CDR3 loop spans 18 amino acids. This CDR3 is CASSLVGRVGRLNTEAFF. For the CDR3, the DNA is TGTGCCAGCAGCTTAGTTGGCAGGGTTGGAAGGTTGAACACTGAAGCTTTCTTT. Full variable domain (outside the CDR3, taken from reference TRBV7-8 and TRBJ1-1): GAGVSQSPRYKVAKRGQDVALRCDPISGHVSLFWYQQALGQGPEFLTYFQNEAQLDKSGLPSDRFFAERPEGSVSTLKIQRTQQEDSAVYLCASSLVGRVGRLNTEAFFGQGTRLTVV.

The chain links TRBV5-1 to TRBJ2-5, with 7 bases identical to TRBD2. This CDR3 has 17 residues. Trimming removed 0 bases from V and 5 bases from J; junction bases left unmatched: 13. Germline CDR1 reads SGHRS; CDR2 reads YFSETQ. The chain's CDR3 is CASSLGPEAGVGETQYF. The CDR3 region has the DNA TGCGCCAGCAGCTTGGGCCCGGAGGCGGGAGTGGGCGAGACCCAGTACTTC.